This T cell receptor (beta chain) was documented in a study of blood T cells in healthy people across ages. Study conclusions and caveats: Across samples, TCR beta diversity tracked strongly with naive T cell percentage.

Next came a second PCR, run for about 6 to 11 cycles, which used a sample-barcoded 5' primer along with a J-beta primer mix. Every cDNA molecule bore a tag from a template-switch adaptor containing 12 random nucleotides. Each of the samples gave a minimum of 2.5 million paired-end reads that contained CDR3. TCRdb redid the calling of the 5' RACE reads with MiXCR, one entry per CDR3 protein. The sample consists of more than 650,000 distinct CDR3 sequences, 20% to 25% of them appearing once. This clonotype was seen repeatedly, ten times or more. What it recognizes is unknown. Trimming took off 5 bases at V and 2 bases at J, with 10 bases between the two ends. The CDR3 runs 14 residues. Per germline, CDR1 MNHNY and CDR2 SVGAGI (reference sequence).

The receptor comes from a man between 70 and 80 years old in good health. Material: blood. The chain is built from TRBV6-6 and TRBJ1-5, with D possibly matching TRBD1 (5 bases). DNA for the CDR3: TGTGCCAGCAGTCGGTGGGGGGGCAATCAGCCCCAGCATTTT. Translating gives CASSRWGGNQPQHF.